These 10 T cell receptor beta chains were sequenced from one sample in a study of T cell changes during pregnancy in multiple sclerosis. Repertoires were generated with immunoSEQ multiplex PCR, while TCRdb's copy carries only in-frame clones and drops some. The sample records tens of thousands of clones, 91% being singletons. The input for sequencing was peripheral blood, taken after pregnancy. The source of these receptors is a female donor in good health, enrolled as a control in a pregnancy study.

The CDR3 nucleotides are TGCGCCAGCAGCCGGGGACAGATTGGCTCACCCCTCCACTTT. Protein product: CASSRGQIGSPLHF. The chain joins TRBV4-1 to TRBJ1-6; 7 bases match TRBD1. Germline V gives CDR1 MGHRA, CDR2 YSYEKL. The ends lost 4 bases at V and 10 bases at J; junction bases unmatched: 7. The CDR3 length is 14 residues.

CDR3 sequence (DNA): TGCGCCAGCAGCCAGAGGACAGGGGAAAAACTGTTTTTT. Protein sequence: CASSQRTGEKLFF. The gene calls are TRBV5-1 and TRBJ1-4; 8 bases align to TRBD1. This CDR3 comprises 13 residues. The germline gives CDR1 SGHRS, CDR2 YFSETQ. V lost 4 bases to trimming and J lost 8 bases; unmatched junction nucleotides: 4.

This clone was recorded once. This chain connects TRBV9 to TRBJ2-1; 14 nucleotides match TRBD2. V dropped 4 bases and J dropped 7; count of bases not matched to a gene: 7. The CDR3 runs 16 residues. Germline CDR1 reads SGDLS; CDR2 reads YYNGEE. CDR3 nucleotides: TGTGCCAGCAGCCCCCGACTAGCGGGGGGGCGGAATGAGCAGTTCTTC. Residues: CASSPRLAGGRNEQFF.

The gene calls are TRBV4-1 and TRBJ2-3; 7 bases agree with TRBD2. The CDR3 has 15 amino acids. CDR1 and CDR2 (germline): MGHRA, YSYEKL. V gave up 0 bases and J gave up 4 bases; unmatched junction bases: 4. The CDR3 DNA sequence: TGCGCCAGCAGCCAAGAGAGGGGAGGGGCAGATACGCAGTATTTT. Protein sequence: CASSQERGGADTQYF.

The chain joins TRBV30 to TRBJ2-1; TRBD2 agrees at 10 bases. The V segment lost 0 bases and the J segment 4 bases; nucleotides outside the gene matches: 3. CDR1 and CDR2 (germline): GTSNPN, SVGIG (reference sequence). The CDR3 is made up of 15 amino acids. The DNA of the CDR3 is TGTGCCTGGAGTGTACGAGCGGGGGGGTACAATGAGCAGTTCTTC. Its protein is CAWSVRAGGYNEQFF.

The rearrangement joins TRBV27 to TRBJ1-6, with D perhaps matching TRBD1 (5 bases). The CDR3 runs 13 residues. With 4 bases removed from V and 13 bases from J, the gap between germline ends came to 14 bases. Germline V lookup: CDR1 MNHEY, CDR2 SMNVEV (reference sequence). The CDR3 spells CASSSSGWAPLHF. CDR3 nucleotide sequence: TGTGCCAGCAGTTCTTCAGGGTGGGCGCCCCTCCACTTT.

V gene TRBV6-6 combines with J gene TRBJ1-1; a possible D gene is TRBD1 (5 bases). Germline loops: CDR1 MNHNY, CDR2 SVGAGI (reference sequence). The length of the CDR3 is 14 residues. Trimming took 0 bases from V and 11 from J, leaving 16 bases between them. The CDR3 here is CASSYSQGRSVAFF. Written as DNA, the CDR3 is TGTGCCAGCAGTTACTCGCAGGGTCGGAGTGTGGCTTTCTTT.

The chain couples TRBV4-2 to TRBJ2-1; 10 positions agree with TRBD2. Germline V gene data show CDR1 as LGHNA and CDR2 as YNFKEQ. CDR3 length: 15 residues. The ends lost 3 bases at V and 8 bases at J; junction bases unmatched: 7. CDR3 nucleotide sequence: TGTGCCAGCAGCCAGTCAGCGGGGGGGCCCGATGAGCAGTTCTTC. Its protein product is CASSQSAGGPDEQFF.

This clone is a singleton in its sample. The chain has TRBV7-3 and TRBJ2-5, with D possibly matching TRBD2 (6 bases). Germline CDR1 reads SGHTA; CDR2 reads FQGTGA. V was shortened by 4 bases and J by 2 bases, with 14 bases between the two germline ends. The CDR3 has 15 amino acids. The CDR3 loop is CASSSSREPQETQYF. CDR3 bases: TGTGCCAGCAGCTCCAGTCGGGAGCCGCAAGAGACCCAGTACTTC.

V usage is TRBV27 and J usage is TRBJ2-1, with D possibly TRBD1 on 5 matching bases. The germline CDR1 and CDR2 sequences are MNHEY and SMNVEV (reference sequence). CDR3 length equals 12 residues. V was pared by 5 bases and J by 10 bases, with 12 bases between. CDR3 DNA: TGTGCCAGCAGTCCGGTAAAGGGGGAGCAGTTCTTC. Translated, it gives CASSPVKGEQFF.